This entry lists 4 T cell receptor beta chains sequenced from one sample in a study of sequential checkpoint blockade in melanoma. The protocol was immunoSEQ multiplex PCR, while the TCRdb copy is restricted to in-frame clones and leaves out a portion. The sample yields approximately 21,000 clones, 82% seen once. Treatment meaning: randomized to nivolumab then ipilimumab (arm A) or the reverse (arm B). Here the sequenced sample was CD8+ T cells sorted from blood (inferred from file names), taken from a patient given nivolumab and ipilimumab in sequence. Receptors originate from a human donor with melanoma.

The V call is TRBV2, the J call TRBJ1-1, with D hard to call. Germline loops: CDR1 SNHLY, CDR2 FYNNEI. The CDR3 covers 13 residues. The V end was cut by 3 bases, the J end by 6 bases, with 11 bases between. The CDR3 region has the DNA TGTGCCAGCAGTGACGAGGGAATCTCTGAAGCTTTCTTT. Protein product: CASSDEGISEAFF.

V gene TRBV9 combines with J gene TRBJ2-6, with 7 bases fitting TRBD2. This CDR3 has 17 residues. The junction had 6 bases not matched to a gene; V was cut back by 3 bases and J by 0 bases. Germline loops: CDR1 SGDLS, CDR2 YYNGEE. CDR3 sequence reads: CASSGRDYLSGANVLTF. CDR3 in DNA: TGTGCCAGCAGCGGCCGGGACTACCTCTCTGGGGCCAACGTCCTGACTTTC.

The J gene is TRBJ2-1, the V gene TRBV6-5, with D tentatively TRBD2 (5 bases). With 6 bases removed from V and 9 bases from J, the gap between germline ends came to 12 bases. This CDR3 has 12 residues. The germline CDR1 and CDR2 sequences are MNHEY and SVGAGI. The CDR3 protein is CASSHTGFEQFF. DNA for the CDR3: TGTGCCAGCAGCCACACGGGATTTGAGCAGTTCTTC.

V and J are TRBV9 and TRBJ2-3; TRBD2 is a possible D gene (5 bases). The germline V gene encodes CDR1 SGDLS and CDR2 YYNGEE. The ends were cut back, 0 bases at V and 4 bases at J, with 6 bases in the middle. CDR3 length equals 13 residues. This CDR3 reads CASSVELADTQYF. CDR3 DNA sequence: TGTGCCAGCAGCGTAGAACTAGCAGATACGCAGTATTTT.